This T cell receptor beta chain comes out of a study of blood T cell repertoires in COVID-19. Study summary: There were acute and convalescent COVID-19 samples, and they came from the United States, Italy and Spain.

Per the original data handling: Amplification from reference gene primers served as the basis for estimated nucleated cell counts. Assay: immunoSEQ multiplex PCR; the TCRdb copy retains only in-frame clones and omits some. V and J calls and clone size are given by that table; D and trimming were obtained from the DNA. The profile shows about 67,000 clones, 85% to 90% of them singletons. From germline, CDR1 is SGHNT and CDR2 YYREEE (reference sequence). V shed 0 bases, J shed 2 bases, and the junction held 1 base outside the gene matches. This CDR3 has 15 amino acids. V and J are TRBV5-4 and TRBJ1-2; 10 bases align to TRBD1. The receptor comes from a man in his fifties or sixties with active COVID-19. What was sequenced was peripheral blood. CDR3: CASSLGGQGNYGYTF. The CDR3 coding sequence is TGTGCCAGCAGCTTGGGGGGACAGGGGAACTATGGCTACACCTTC. Looking up the rest from reference TRBV5-4 and TRBJ1-2 gives the full variable domain: ETGVTQSPTHLIKTRGQQVTLRCSSQSGHNTVSWYQQALGQGPQFIFQYYREEENGRGNFPPRFSGLQFPNYSSELNVNALELDDSALYLCASSLGGQGNYGYTFGSGTRLTVV.